This TCR beta chain was identified in a study of blood T cell repertoires in COVID-19. About the study: The cDNA or gDNA used as material had been derived from T cells, B-cell-depleted T cells, or PBMCs.

This CDR3 spans 15 amino acids. Trimming removed 4 bases from V and 4 bases from J; junction bases left unmatched: 6. Germline V gene lookup returns CDR1 SGHTS and CDR2 YDEGEE. Original processing notes: Amplified reference gene primers provided the basis for estimating nucleated cell counts. Data came from immunoSEQ multiplex PCR; TCRdb stores just in-frame clones and leaves some out. V and J calls and clone size are as listed in that table; D and trimming were resolved from the DNA. The sample contains around 210,000 clones, around 92% of which appear only once. The study recruited people aged 18 to 89 years across roughly 23 US areas. Resolution of symptoms, clearance, or two negative PCRs was present in recovered Cohort 3 donors.

This chain uses TRBV5-8 with TRBJ2-2; 8 nucleotides align to TRBD1. The clonotype was recovered from a woman aged 18-29 years who had recovered from COVID-19. The sequencing input was PBMCs or T cells enriched from blood (not recorded which). CDR3 sequence (DNA): TGTGCCAGCAGCCTACCAGGGGGCAGCACCGGGGAGCTGTTTTTT. Translated: CASSLPGGSTGELFF.